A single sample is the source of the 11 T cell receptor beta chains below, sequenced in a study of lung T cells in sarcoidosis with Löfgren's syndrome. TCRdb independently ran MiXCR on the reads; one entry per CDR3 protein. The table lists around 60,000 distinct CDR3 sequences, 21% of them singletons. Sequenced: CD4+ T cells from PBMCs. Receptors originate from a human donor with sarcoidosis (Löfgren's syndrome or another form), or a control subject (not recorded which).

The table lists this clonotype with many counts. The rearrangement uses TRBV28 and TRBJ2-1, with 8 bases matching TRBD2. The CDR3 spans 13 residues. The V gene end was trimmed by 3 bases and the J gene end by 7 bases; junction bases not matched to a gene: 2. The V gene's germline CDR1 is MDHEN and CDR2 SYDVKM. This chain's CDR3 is CASSFGGGNEQFF. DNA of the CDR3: TGTGCCAGCAGTTTCGGGGGGGGGAATGAGCAGTTCTTC.

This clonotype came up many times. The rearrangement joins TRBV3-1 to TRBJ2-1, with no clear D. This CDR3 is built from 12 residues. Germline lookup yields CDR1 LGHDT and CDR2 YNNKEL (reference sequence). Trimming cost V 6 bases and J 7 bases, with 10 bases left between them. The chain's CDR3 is CASRDPPNEQFF. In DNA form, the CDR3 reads TGTGCCAGCAGGGACCCGCCGAATGAGCAGTTCTTC.

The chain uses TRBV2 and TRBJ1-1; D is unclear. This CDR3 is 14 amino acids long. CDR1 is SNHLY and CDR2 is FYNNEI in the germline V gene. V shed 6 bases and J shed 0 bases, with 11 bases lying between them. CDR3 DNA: TGTGCCAGCAGGCGGGCAAGGATGAACACTGAAGCTTTCTTT. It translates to CASRRARMNTEAFF.

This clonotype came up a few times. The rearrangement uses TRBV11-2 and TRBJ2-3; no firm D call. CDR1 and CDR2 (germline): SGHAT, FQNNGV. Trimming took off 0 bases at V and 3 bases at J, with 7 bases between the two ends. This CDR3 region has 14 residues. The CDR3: CASSLDPATDTQYF. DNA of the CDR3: TGTGCCAGCAGCTTAGATCCCGCGACAGATACGCAGTATTTT.

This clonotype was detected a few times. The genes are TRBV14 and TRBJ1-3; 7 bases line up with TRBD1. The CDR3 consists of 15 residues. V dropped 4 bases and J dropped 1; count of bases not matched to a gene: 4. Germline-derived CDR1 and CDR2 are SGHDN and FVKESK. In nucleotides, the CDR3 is TGTGCCAGCAGCCCGCACAGGGGATCTGGAAACACCATATATTTT. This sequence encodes CASSPHRGSGNTIYF.

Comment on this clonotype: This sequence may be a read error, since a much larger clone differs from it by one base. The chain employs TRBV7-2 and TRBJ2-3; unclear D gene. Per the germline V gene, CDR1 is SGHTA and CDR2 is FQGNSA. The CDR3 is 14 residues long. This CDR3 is CASSWGFSTDTRYF. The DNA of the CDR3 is TGTGCCAGCAGCTGGGGTTTTAGCACAGATACGCGGTATTTT.

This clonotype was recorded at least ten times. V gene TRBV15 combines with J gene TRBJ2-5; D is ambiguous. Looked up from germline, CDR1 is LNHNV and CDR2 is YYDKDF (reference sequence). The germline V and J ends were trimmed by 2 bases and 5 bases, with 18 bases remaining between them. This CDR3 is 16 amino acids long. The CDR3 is CATSRSTGPSSETQYF. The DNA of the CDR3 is TGTGCCACCAGCAGATCGACCGGACCTTCCTCGGAGACCCAGTACTTC.

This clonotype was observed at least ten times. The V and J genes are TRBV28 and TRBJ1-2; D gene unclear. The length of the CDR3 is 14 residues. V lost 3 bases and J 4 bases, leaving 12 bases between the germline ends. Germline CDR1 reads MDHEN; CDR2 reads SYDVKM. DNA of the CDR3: TGTGCCAGCAGTTTCGTTGGCCAGGTCTATGGCTACACCTTC. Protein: CASSFVGQVYGYTF.

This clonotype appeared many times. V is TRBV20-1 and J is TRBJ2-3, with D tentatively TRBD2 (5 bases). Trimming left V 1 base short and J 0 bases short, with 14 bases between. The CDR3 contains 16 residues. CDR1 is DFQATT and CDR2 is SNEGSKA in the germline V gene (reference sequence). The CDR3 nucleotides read TGCAGTGCTAGAGGGGGAGTGCGCTATAGCACAGATACGCAGTATTTT. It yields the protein CSARGGVRYSTDTQYF.

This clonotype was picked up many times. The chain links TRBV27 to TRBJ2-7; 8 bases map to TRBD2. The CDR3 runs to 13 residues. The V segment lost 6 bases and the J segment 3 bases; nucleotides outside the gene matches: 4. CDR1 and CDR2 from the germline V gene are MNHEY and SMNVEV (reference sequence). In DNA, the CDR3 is TGTGCCAGCAGGACTAGCGTACACTACGAGCAGTACTTC. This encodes CASRTSVHYEQYF.

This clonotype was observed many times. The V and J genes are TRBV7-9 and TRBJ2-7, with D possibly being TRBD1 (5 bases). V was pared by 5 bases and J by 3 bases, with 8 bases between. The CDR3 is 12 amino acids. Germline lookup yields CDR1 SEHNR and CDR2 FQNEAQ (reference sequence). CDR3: CASSRQNYEQYV. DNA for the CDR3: TGTGCCAGCAGCCGACAGAACTACGAGCAGTACGTC.